These 30 T cell receptor beta chains share one sample of origin, sequenced in a study of T cell responses to AZD1222 COVID-19 vaccine. The data were produced by immunoSEQ multiplex PCR, yet TCRdb's version contains in-frame clones alone and is incomplete. Of about 140,000 clones listed, 85% to 95% are singletons. This sample comprised peripheral blood, obtained on day 0 of MenACWY control vaccination. These receptor sequences come from an adult in good health.

This rearrangement joins TRBV7-8 to TRBJ2-7; D is unresolved. This CDR3 spans 16 amino acids. CDR1 and CDR2 from the germline V gene are SGHVS and FQNEAQ. The V and J ends lost 0 bases and 3 bases respectively, with 15 bases between them. CDR3 bases: TGTGCCAGCAGCTTAGCGGATGATGGCCGGTTCTACGAGCAGTACTTC. Protein sequence: CASSLADDGRFYEQYF.

The V gene is TRBV25-1, the J gene TRBJ2-6; D possibly corresponds to TRBD1 (6 bases). V gave up 4 bases and J gave up 0 bases, with 10 bases separating them. Germline V gene lookup returns CDR1 MGHDK and CDR2 SYGVNS. The CDR3 runs to 16 residues. As DNA, the CDR3 is TGTGCCAGCAGTGGAACAGGGCCCTCTGGGGCCAACGTCCTGACTTTC. This sequence encodes CASSGTGPSGANVLTF.

This sequence joins TRBV5-6 and TRBJ1-3, with 8 bases identical to TRBD1. V lost 4 bases, J lost 3 bases, and 6 bases stayed unmatched. Germline CDR1 is SGHDT and CDR2 is YYEEEE. The CDR3 has 15 amino acids. CDR3 bases: TGTGCCAGCAGCGGACCGACAGGGGTTGGAAACACCATATATTTT. It translates to CASSGPTGVGNTIYF.

The CDR3, as DNA: TGTGCCAGCAGCTCGCACGACAGGGGGTTTGGAAACACCATATATTTT. Residues: CASSSHDRGFGNTIYF. The chain employs TRBV7-9 and TRBJ1-3; 9 positions match TRBD1. This CDR3 region has 16 residues. The germline V gene encodes CDR1 SEHNR and CDR2 FQNEAQ (reference sequence). Unmatched junction bases numbered 7, after V lost 4 bases and J lost 3 bases.

The chain recombines TRBV2 with TRBJ2-3, with D perhaps matching TRBD2 (7 bases). The CDR3 loop spans 14 amino acids. Germline V CDR1 and CDR2: SNHLY, FYNNEI. Trimming removed 7 bases at V and 3 bases at J, with 14 bases between. Here the CDR3 reads CASKWGGATDTQYF. The CDR3, as DNA: TGTGCCAGCAAGTGGGGGGGGGCGACAGATACGCAGTATTTT.

Concerning this clone itself: Other DNA sequences of this sample code for an identical CDR3. This chain joins TRBV2 and TRBJ1-5; D uncertain. Germline lookup yields CDR1 SNHLY and CDR2 FYNNEI. CDR3 length equals 13 residues. V lost 4 bases, J lost 0 bases, and 4 bases lay in between. CDR3 in amino acids: CASSGGSNQPQHF. DNA for the CDR3: TGTGCCAGCAGTGGCGGTAGCAATCAGCCCCAGCATTTT.

J is TRBJ2-5 and V is TRBV5-4, with D hard to call. The germline CDR1 and CDR2 sequences are SGHNT and YYREEE (reference sequence). This CDR3 region has 14 residues. The germline V and J ends were trimmed by 0 bases and 2 bases, with 8 bases remaining between them. The CDR3 DNA is TGTGCCAGCAGCTTGGTGGGCTTTCAAGAGACCCAGTACTTC. It encodes CASSLVGFQETQYF. The variable domain in full, completed from reference TRBV5-4 and TRBJ2-5, reads ETGVTQSPTHLIKTRGQQVTLRCSSQSGHNTVSWYQQALGQGPQFIFQYYREEENGRGNFPPRFSGLQFPNYSSELNVNALELDDSALYLCASSLVGFQETQYFGPGTRLLVL.

The sample holds one count of this clone. The chain has TRBV12-3 or TRBV12-4 and TRBJ1-5, with D uncertain. V was shortened by 2 bases and J by 7 bases, with 9 bases between the two germline ends. The CDR3 runs to 13 residues. CDR3 coding DNA: TGTGCCAGCAGTTTAAGGACCTGGCAGCCCCAGCATTTT. Protein product: CASSLRTWQPQHF.

The chain recombines TRBV29-1 with TRBJ2-1, with D perhaps assigned TRBD1 or TRBD2 (5 bases each). V shed 1 base and J shed 3 bases, with 13 bases lying between them. Germline CDR1 and CDR2: SQVTM and ANQGSEA. This CDR3 has 15 amino acids. CDR3 sequence (DNA): TGCAGCGTTGAAGTTGGGGCGGGTTTCTACAATGAGCAGTTCTTC. It translates to CSVEVGAGFYNEQFF.

Details on this clone: The junction departs from germline at one end; a sequencing error may be responsible. This chain joins TRBV6-1 and TRBJ2-2; TRBD2 aligns across 13 bases. Germline V gives CDR1 MNHNS, CDR2 SASEGT. The CDR3 has 18 amino acids. This CDR3 is CASTERTSGRKGTGELFF. The DNA for the CDR3 is TGTGCCAGCACTGAAAGGACTAGCGGGAGAAAAGGCACCGGGGAGCTGTTTTTT.

The V gene is TRBV19, the J gene TRBJ1-1; 7 bases agree with TRBD1. Germline values: CDR1 LNHDA, CDR2 SQIVND (reference sequence). This CDR3 has 17 amino acids. The junction had 12 bases not matched to a gene; V was cut back by 1 base and J by 4 bases. The CDR3 spells CASSIVRTGAQSTEAFF. For the CDR3, the DNA is TGTGCCAGTAGTATAGTAAGAACAGGGGCCCAGAGCACTGAAGCTTTCTTT.

The rearrangement links TRBV15 to TRBJ1-2; the match to TRBD1 covers 9 bases. The CDR3 has 18 residues. The junction had 17 bases not matched to a gene; V was cut back by 3 bases and J by 6 bases. Per the germline V gene, CDR1 is LNHNV and CDR2 is YYDKDF (reference sequence). DNA of the CDR3: TGTGCCACCAGCAGGGGGGGGGACAGGGAATCCCATCGGAATGGCTACACCTTC. Its translation is CATSRGGDRESHRNGYTF.

V and J are TRBV19 and TRBJ1-4; 8 bases map to TRBD1. Germline V gene data show CDR1 as LNHDA and CDR2 as SQIVND (reference sequence). With V trimmed by 4 bases and J by 2 bases, 12 bases remained unmatched. The CDR3 consists of 18 residues. This CDR3 is CASSRAGGGFATNEKLFF. CDR3 DNA sequence: TGTGCCAGTAGTAGAGCAGGGGGCGGCTTTGCGACTAATGAAAAACTGTTTTTT.

The chain couples TRBV2 to TRBJ1-1; D is possibly TRBD1 (6 bases). Trimming cost V 5 bases and J 1 base, with 8 bases left between them. Germline V lookup: CDR1 SNHLY, CDR2 FYNNEI. CDR3 length equals 13 residues. CDR3 bases: TGTGCCAGCAGTACCAGGGGGAACACTGAAGCTTTCTTT. Translation: CASSTRGNTEAFF.

The chain joins TRBV10-1 to TRBJ1-1, with D perhaps TRBD1 (5 bases). This CDR3 has 13 amino acids. From germline, CDR1 is WNHNN and CDR2 SYGVQD (reference sequence). The V end lost 4 bases, the J end lost 6 bases, and 12 bases lay between the germline ends. The CDR3 reads CASSAGGISEAFF. The CDR3 DNA sequence: TGCGCCAGCAGTGCCGGGGGGATCTCTGAAGCTTTCTTT.

CDR3 DNA sequence: TGTGCCAGCAGCTTAGCAGTAGCCTCTAGCACAGATACGCAGTATTTT. Encoded protein: CASSLAVASSTDTQYF. The rearrangement links TRBV7-9 to TRBJ2-3; D is uncertain. V gave up 0 bases and J gave up 0 bases, with 10 bases separating them. CDR1 is SEHNR and CDR2 is FQNEAQ in the germline V gene (reference sequence). CDR3 length: 16 residues.

This sequence joins TRBV6-5 and TRBJ2-7, with 9 bases identical to TRBD1. This CDR3 contains 15 residues. J lost 4 bases, V lost 4 bases, and 8 bases had no gene match. Germline CDR1 reads MNHEY; CDR2 reads SVGAGI. The CDR3 loop reads CASSSVGDRVYEQYF. CDR3 in DNA: TGTGCCAGCAGTTCCGTGGGGGACAGGGTATACGAGCAGTACTTC.

The CDR3 nucleotides are TGTGCCAGCAGTGACCCGGGTCGAAGGAACACCGGGGAGCTGTTTTTT. Translating gives CASSDPGRRNTGELFF. J is TRBJ2-2 and V is TRBV2, with D unresolved. This CDR3 is built from 16 residues. Trimming took 3 bases from V and 1 from J, leaving 12 bases between them. Germline-derived CDR1 and CDR2 are SNHLY and FYNNEI.

The gene calls are TRBV9 and TRBJ2-2; 9 bases match TRBD1. There are 17 residues in the CDR3. Trimming took 3 bases from V and 1 from J; bases not matched to a gene: 7. The germline V gene has CDR1 SGDLS and CDR2 YYNGEE. This CDR3 reads CASSANRQGGNTGELFF. The CDR3 coding sequence is TGTGCCAGCAGCGCCAACCGACAGGGGGGGAACACCGGGGAGCTGTTTTTT.

The chain uses TRBV6-5 and TRBJ1-2; D gene unclear. V lost 0 bases to trimming and J lost 0 bases, with 11 bases between them. The CDR3 contains 16 residues. Germline V lookup: CDR1 MNHEY, CDR2 SVGAGI. CDR3 region: CASSYSALLANYGYTF. In DNA, the CDR3 is TGTGCCAGCAGTTACTCGGCCCTTTTAGCTAACTATGGCTACACCTTC.

This clone was picked up one time. The chain uses TRBV7-8 and TRBJ2-1; 8 nucleotides agree with TRBD2. The CDR3 sequence is 17 residues long. Germline trimming cut 5 bases from V and 5 bases from J; bases unmatched to any gene: 14. Germline V gene sequence: CDR1 SGHVS, CDR2 FQNEAQ. The CDR3 DNA follows: TGTGCCAGCAGCCGAAGTCTCGGGGGGGGCCTCAACAATGAGCAGTTCTTC. Protein product: CASSRSLGGGLNNEQFF.

This chain connects TRBV5-5 to TRBJ1-2; maybe TRBD1 (5 bases). CDR1 and CDR2 from the germline V gene are SGHKS and YYEKEE (reference sequence). The CDR3 totals 15 residues. V lost 4 bases and J 6 bases, leaving 19 bases between the germline ends. In nucleotides, the CDR3 is TGTGCCAGCAGCCCCGGAGTGGAGGGGACTAATGGCTACACCTTC. This translates into CASSPGVEGTNGYTF.

The chain is built from TRBV5-1 and TRBJ2-1, with TRBD2 identical over 8 bases. CDR3 size: 14 residues. Germline V lookup: CDR1 SGHRS, CDR2 YFSETQ. V was clipped by 0 bases and J by 7 bases; unmatched bases: 3. As DNA, the CDR3 is TGCGCCAGCAGCTTGGACGCTAGCGGGAATGAGCAGTTCTTC. The encoded protein is CASSLDASGNEQFF.

The CDR3 protein is CATSASDWGSPLHF. For the CDR3, the DNA is TGTGCCACCAGCGCCAGCGACTGGGGTTCACCCCTCCACTTT. The chain joins TRBV24-1 to TRBJ1-6; D call uncertain. The CDR3 has 14 residues. V was clipped by 7 bases and J by 9 bases, with 15 bases between them. Germline V gene sequence: CDR1 KGHDR, CDR2 SFDVKD.

The chain uses TRBV27 and TRBJ1-1; D perhaps matches TRBD1 (6 bases). Trimming stripped 1 base from V and 0 bases from J, with 18 bases between. The CDR3 is 18 amino acids. CDR1 and CDR2 (germline): MNHEY, SMNVEV (reference sequence). In DNA form, the CDR3 reads TGTGCCAGCAGTTTATTTCCCCCGGGACAAACCTTGAACACTGAAGCTTTCTTT. Its protein is CASSLFPPGQTLNTEAFF.

CDR3 nucleotides: TGTGCCATCAGTGAGGGGCAGGGGGCTAATTCACCCCTCCACTTT. Amino acids: CAISEGQGANSPLHF. This rearrangement joins TRBV10-3 to TRBJ1-6, with TRBD1 matching 8 bases. V was clipped by 2 bases and J by 6 bases; unmatched bases: 3. This CDR3 spans 15 amino acids. Germline assignment: CDR1 ENHRY and CDR2 SYGVKD.

This rearrangement joins TRBV6-2 or TRBV6-3 to TRBJ1-2; D not resolved. The germline V gene encodes CDR1 MNHEY and CDR2 SVGEGT. The CDR3 loop spans 16 amino acids. V was pared by 6 bases and J by 4 bases, with 21 bases between. The CDR3 protein is CASSPSMGRTTYGYTF. The CDR3 coding sequence is TGTGCCAGCAGCCCTTCTATGGGGAGGACTACCTATGGCTACACCTTC.

CDR3 DNA sequence: TGTGCCAGCAGTGATTCCGGATTGCAGCCCCAGCATTTT. This codes for CASSDSGLQPQHF. V gene TRBV2 combines with J gene TRBJ1-5; D unresolved. The CDR3 is 13 residues long. V lost 3 bases and J lost 7, with 10 bases in between. Germline CDR1 reads SNHLY; CDR2 reads FYNNEI.

The chain employs TRBV2 and TRBJ1-1; D gene ambiguous. Trimming cost V 3 bases and J 0 bases, with 8 bases left between them. The CDR3 spans 14 residues. Per the germline V gene, CDR1 is SNHLY and CDR2 is FYNNEI. The CDR3 protein is CASSELGMNTEAFF. In nucleotides, the CDR3 is TGTGCCAGCAGTGAGTTAGGCATGAACACTGAAGCTTTCTTT.

The chain is built from TRBV19 and TRBJ1-5; D is undetermined. The germline V and J ends were trimmed by 5 bases and 6 bases, with 23 bases remaining between them. Germline CDR1 is LNHDA and CDR2 is SQIVND (reference sequence). The CDR3 has 17 residues. The CDR3 here is CASSRELGQLYIQPQHF. CDR3 coding DNA: TGTGCCAGTAGTCGGGAGCTTGGTCAGCTTTATATTCAGCCCCAGCATTTT. The full variable domain, its missing parts supplied by reference TRBV19 and TRBJ1-5, is DGGITQSPKYLFRKEGQNVTLSCEQNLNHDAMYWYRQDPGQGLRLIYYSQIVNDFQKGDIAEGYSVSREKKESFPLTVTSAQKNPTAFYLCASSRELGQLYIQPQHFGDGTRLSIL.